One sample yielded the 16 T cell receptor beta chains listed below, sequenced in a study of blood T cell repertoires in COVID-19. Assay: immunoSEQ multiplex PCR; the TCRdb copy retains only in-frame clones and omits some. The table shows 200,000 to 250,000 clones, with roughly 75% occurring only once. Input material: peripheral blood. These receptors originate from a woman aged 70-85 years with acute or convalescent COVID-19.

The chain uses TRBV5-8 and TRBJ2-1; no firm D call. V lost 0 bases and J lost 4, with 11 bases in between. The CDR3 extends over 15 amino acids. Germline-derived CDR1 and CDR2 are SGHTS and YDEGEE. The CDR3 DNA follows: TGTGCCAGCAGCTTGGGCCCGGTCGTGTACAATGAGCAGTTCTTC. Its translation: CASSLGPVVYNEQFF. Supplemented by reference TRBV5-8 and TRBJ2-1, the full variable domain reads EAGVTQSPTHLIKTRGQQATLRCSPISGHTSVYWYQQALGLGLQFLLWYDEGEERNRGNFPPRFSGRQFPNYSSELNVNALELEDSALYLCASSLGPVVYNEQFFGPGTRLTVL.

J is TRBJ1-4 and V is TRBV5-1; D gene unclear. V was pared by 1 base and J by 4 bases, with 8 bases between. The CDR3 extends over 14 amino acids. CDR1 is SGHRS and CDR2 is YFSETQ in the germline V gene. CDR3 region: CASSLQAINEKLFF. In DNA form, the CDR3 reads TGCGCCAGCAGCTTGCAGGCGATTAATGAAAAACTGTTTTTT.

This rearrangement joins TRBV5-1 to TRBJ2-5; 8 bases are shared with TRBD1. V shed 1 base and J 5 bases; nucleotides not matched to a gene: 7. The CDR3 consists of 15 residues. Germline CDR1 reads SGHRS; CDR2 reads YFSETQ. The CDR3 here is CASSLTGGAQETQYF. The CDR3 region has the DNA TGCGCCAGCAGCTTGACAGGGGGTGCGCAGGAGACCCAGTACTTC.

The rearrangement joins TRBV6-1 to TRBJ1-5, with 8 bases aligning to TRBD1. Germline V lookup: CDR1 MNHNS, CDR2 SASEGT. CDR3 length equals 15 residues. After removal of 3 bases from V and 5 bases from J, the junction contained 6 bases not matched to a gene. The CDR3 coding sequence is TGTGCCAGCAGTGAGGCGGACAGGGATTATCAGCCCCAGCATTTT. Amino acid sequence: CASSEADRDYQPQHF.

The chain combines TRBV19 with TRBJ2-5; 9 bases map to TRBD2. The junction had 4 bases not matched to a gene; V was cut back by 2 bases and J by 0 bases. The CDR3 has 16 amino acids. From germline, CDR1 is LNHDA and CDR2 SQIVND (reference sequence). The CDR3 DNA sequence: TGTGCCAGTAGTATAATGAGCGGGGGGTACCAAGAGACCCAGTACTTC. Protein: CASSIMSGGYQETQYF.

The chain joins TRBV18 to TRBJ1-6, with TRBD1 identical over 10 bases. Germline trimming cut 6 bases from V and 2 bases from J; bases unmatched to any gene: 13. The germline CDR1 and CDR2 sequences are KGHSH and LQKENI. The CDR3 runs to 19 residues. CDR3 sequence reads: CASSPTELDRGAYNSPLHF. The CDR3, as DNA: TGTGCCAGCTCCCCCACCGAATTGGACAGGGGGGCCTATAATTCACCCCTCCACTTT.

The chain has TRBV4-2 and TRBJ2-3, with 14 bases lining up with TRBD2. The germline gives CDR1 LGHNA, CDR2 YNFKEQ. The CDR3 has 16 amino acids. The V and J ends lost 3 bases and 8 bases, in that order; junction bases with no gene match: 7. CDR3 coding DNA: TGTGCCAGCAGCCAGGAGACTAGCGGGGGGGTGGGTACGCAGTATTTT. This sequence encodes CASSQETSGGVGTQYF.

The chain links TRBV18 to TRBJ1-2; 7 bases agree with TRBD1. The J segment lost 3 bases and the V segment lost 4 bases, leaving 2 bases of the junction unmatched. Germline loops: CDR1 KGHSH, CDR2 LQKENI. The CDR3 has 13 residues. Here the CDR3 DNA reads TGTGCCAGCTCACTTGACAGGGACTATGGCTACACCTTC. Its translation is CASSLDRDYGYTF. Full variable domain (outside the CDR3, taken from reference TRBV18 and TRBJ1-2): NAGVMQNPRHLVRRRGQEARLRCSPMKGHSHVYWYRQLPEEGLKFMVYLQKENIIDESGMPKERFSAEFPKEGPSILRIQQVVRGDSAAYFCASSLDRDYGYTFGSGTRLTVV.

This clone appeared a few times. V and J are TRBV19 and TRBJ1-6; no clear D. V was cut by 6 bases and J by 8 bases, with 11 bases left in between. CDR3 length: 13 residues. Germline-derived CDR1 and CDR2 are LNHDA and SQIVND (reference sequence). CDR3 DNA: TGTGCCAGTAGCCCCAAAGGAGATTCACCCCTCCACTTT. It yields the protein CASSPKGDSPLHF.

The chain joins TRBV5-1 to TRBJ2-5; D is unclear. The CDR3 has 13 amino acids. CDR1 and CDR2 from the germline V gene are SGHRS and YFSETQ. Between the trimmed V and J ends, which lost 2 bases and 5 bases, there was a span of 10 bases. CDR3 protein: CASSFQSEETQYF. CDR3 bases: TGCGCCAGCAGCTTTCAATCGGAGGAGACCCAGTACTTC.

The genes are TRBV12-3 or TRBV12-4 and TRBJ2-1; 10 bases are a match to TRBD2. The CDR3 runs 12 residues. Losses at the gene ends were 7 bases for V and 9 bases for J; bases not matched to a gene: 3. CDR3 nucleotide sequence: TGTGCCAGCACCGTAGCGGGAGGTGAGCAGTTCTTC. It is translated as CASTVAGGEQFF.

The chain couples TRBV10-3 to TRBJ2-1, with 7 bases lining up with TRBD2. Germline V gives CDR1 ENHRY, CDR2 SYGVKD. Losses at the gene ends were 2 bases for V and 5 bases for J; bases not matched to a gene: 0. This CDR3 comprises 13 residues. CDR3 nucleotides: TGTGCCATCAGTGAGGGGGGGGACAATGAGCAGTTCTTC. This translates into CAISEGGDNEQFF.

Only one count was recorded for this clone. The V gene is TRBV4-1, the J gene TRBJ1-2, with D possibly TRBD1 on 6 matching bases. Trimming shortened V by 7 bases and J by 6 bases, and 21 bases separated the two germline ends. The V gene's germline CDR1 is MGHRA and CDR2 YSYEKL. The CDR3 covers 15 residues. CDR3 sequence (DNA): TGCGCCAGCACCCTTTTTCTCGGACAGACCGATGGCTACACCTTC. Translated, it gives CASTLFLGQTDGYTF.

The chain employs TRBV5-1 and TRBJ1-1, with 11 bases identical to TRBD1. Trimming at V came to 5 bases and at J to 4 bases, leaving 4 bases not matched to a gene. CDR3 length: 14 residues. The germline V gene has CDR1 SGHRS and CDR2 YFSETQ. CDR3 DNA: TGCGCCAGCAGACCCGGGACAGGGGGCACTGAAGCTTTCTTT. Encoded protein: CASRPGTGGTEAFF.

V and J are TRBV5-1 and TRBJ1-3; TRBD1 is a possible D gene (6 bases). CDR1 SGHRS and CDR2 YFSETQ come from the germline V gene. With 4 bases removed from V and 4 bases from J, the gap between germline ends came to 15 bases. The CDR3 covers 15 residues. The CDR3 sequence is CASSAQGGVGNTIYF. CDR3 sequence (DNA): TGCGCCAGCAGCGCTCAAGGGGGAGTCGGAAACACCATATATTTT.

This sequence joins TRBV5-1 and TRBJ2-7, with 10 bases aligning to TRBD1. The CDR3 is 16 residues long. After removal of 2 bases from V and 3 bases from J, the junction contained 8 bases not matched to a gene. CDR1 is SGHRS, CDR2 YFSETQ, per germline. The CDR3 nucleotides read TGCGCCAGCAGCTTTACCGGGACAGGGGTTGTCTACGAGCAGTACTTC. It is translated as CASSFTGTGVVYEQYF.